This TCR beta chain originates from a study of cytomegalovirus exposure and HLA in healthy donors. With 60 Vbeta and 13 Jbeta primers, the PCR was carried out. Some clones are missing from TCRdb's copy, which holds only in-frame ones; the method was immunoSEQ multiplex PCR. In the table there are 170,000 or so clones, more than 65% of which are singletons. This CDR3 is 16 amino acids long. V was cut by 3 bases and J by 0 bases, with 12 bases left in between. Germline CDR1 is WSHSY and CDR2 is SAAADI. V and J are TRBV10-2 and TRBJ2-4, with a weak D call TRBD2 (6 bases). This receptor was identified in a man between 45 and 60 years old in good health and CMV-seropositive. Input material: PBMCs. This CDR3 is CASSDLAAVAKNIQYF. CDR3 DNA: TGCGCCAGCAGTGACTTAGCGGCCGTAGCCAAAAACATTCAGTACTTC.